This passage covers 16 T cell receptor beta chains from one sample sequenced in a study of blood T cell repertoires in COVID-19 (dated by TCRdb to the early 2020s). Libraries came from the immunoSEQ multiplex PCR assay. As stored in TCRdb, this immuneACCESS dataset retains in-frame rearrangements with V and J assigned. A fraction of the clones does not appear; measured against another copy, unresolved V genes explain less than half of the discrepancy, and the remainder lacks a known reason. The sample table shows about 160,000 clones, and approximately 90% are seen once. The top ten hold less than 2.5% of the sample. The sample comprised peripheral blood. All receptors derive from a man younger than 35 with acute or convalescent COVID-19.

The CDR3 sequence: CASSVVTGTGTNTIYF. The CDR3 region has the DNA TGTGCCAGCAGCGTAGTTACCGGGACAGGGACGAACACCATATATTTT. This sequence joins TRBV9 and TRBJ1-3, with 9 bases aligning to TRBD1. CDR3 length: 16 amino acids. V was clipped by 0 bases and J by 7 bases; unmatched bases: 8. The germline V gene encodes CDR1 SGDLS and CDR2 YYNGEE.

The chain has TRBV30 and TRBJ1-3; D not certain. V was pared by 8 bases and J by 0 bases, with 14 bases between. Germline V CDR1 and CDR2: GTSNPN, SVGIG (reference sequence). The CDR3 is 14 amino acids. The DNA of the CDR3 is TGTGCCGGATCCAACAGAAACTCTGGAAACACCATATATTTT. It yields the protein CAGSNRNSGNTIYF.

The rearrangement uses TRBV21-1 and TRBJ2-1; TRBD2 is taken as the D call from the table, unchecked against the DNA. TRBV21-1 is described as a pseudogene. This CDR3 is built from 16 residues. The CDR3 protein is CASTSLSGREYNEQFF. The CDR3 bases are TGTGCCAGCACCTCCCTCTCAGGACGGGAATACAATGAGCAGTTCTTC.

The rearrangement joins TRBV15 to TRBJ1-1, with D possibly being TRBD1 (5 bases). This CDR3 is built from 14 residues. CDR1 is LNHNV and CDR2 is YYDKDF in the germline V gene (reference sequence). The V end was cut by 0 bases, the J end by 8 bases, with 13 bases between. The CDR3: CATSRDMGGGEAFF. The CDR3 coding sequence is TGTGCCACCAGCAGAGATATGGGGGGAGGCGAAGCTTTCTTT.

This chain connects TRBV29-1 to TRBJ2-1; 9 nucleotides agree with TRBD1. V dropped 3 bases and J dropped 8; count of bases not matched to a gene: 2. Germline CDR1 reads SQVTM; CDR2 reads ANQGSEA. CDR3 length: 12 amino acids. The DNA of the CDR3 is TGCAGCGTTGAGGACAGGGGAGATGAGCAGTTCTTC. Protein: CSVEDRGDEQFF.

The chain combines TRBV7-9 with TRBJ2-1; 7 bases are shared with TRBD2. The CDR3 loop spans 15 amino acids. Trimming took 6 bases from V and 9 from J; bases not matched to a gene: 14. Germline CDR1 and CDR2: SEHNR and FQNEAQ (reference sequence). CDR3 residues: CASRVWGEGTTEQFF. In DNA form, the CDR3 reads TGTGCCAGCAGGGTCTGGGGGGAGGGCACGACTGAGCAGTTCTTC.

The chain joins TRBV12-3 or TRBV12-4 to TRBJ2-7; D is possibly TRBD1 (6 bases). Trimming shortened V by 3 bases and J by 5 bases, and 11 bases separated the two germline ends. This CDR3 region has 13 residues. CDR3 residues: CASSLDSPDEQYF. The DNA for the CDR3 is TGTGCCAGCAGTTTGGACAGCCCCGACGAGCAGTACTTC.

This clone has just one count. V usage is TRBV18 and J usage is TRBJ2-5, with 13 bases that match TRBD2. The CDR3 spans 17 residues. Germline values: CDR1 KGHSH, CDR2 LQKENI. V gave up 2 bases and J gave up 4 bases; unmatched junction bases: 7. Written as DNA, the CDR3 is TGTGCCAGCTCACCAACTAGCGGGGGGGCCTCGACAGAGACCCAGTACTTC. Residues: CASSPTSGGASTETQYF.

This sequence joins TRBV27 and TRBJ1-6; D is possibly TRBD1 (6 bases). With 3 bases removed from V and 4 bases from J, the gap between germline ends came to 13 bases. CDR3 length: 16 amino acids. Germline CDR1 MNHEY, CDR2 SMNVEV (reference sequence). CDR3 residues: CASSFSGGSYNSPLHF. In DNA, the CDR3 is TGTGCCAGCAGTTTTAGCGGGGGCTCATATAATTCACCCCTCCACTTT.

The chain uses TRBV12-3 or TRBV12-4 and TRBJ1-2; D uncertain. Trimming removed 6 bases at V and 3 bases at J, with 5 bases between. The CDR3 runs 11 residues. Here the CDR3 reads CASRRDYGYTF. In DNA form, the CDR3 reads TGTGCCAGCAGGAGAGACTATGGCTACACCTTC.

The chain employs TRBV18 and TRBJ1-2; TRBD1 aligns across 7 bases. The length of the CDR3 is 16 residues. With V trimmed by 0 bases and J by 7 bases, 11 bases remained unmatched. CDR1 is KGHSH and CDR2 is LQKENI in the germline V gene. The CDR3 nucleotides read TGTGCCAGCTCACCACCGGTTATAGACAGGGTTCGTGGCTACACCTTC. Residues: CASSPPVIDRVRGYTF.

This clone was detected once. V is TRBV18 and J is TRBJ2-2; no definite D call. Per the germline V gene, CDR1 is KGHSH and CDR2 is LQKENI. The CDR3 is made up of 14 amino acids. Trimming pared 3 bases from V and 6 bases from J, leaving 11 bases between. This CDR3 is CASSPATGPGELFF. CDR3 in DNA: TGTGCCAGCTCACCTGCCACTGGTCCCGGGGAGCTGTTTTTT.

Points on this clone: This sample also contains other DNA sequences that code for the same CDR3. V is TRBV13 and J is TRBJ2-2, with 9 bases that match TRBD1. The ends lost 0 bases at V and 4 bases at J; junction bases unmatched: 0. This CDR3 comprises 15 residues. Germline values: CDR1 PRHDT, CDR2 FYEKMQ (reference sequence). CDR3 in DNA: TGTGCCAGCAGCTTAGGACAGGGGGCCACCGGGGAGCTGTTTTTT. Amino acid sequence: CASSLGQGATGELFF.

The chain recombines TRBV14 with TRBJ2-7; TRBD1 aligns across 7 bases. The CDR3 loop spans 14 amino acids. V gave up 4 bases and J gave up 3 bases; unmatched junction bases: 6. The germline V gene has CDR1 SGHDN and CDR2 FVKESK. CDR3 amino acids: CASSPTRQGYEQYF. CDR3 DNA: TGTGCCAGCAGCCCGACTCGACAGGGCTACGAGCAGTACTTC.

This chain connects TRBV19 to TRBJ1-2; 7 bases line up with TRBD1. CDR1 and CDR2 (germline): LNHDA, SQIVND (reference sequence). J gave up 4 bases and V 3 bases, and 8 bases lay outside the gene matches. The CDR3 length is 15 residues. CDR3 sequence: CASSIGQARSYGYTF. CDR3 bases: TGTGCCAGTAGTATCGGACAGGCTCGCTCCTATGGCTACACCTTC.

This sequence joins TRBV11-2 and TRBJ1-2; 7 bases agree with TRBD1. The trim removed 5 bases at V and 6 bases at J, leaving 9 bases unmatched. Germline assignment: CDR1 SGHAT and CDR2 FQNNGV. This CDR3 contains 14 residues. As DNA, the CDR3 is TGTGCCAGCAGCCGAGAGAGGGGGCGAGATGGCTACACCTTC. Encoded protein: CASSRERGRDGYTF.